Below, 16 T cell receptor beta chains from the same sample are listed, as sequenced in a study of blood T cell repertoires in COVID-19. Method: immunoSEQ multiplex PCR; TCRdb's copy keeps in-frame clones and lacks some. The sample includes roughly 230,000 clones, around 90% of them seen just once. Sequencing was done on a sample of peripheral blood. The receptor set was obtained from a man aged 25 to 40 with COVID-19, enrolled during active disease.

V usage is TRBV12-3 or TRBV12-4 and J usage is TRBJ1-1, with 7 bases fitting TRBD1. The CDR3 extends over 12 amino acids. With V trimmed by 6 bases and J by 7 bases, 5 bases remained unmatched. CDR3 nucleotide sequence: TGTGCCAGCAGGGAAGGGGGCGGTGAAGCTTTCTTT. Translated: CASREGGGEAFF.

The V gene is TRBV30, the J gene TRBJ1-1; 7 bases fit TRBD1. The junction had 4 bases not matched to a gene; V was cut back by 2 bases and J by 1 base. CDR1 is GTSNPN and CDR2 is SVGIG in the germline V gene (reference sequence). CDR3 length: 14 amino acids. CDR3 residues: CAWSKGTANTEAFF. As DNA, the CDR3 is TGTGCCTGGAGTAAAGGGACAGCGAACACTGAAGCTTTCTTT. Supplemented by reference TRBV30 and TRBJ1-1, the full variable domain reads SQTIHQWPATLVQPVGSPLSLECTVEGTSNPNLYWYRQAAGRGLQLLFYSVGIGQISSEVPQNLSASRPQDRQFILSSKKLLLSDSGFYLCAWSKGTANTEAFFGQGTRLTVV.

The chain is built from TRBV27 and TRBJ1-2; 8 positions match TRBD1. Germline loops: CDR1 MNHEY, CDR2 SMNVEV (reference sequence). Unmatched junction bases numbered 10, after V lost 5 bases and J lost 8 bases. This CDR3 is built from 14 residues. The DNA of the CDR3 is TGTGCCAGCAGTCCTCTGACAGGGGTCAGGGGCTACACCTTC. This gives the protein CASSPLTGVRGYTF.

V gene TRBV27 combines with J gene TRBJ2-5; D is undetermined. V was pared by 6 bases and J by 0 bases, with 20 bases between. Germline assignment: CDR1 MNHEY and CDR2 SMNVEV (reference sequence). This CDR3 contains 17 residues. This CDR3 is CASSVVPLGVNQETQYF. CDR3 DNA: TGTGCCAGCAGCGTAGTCCCGCTAGGAGTGAACCAAGAGACCCAGTACTTC.

The CDR3: CASSLNRGSETQYF. The CDR3 DNA is TGTGCCAGCAGCTTAAACAGGGGGTCAGAGACCCAGTACTTC. The chain employs TRBV7-7 and TRBJ2-5; 8 positions match TRBD1. The V and J ends lost 2 bases and 4 bases, in that order; junction bases with no gene match: 3. The CDR3 totals 14 residues. Germline CDR1 is SSHAT and CDR2 is FNYEAQ (reference sequence).

The chain employs TRBV5-1 and TRBJ1-3; 10 bases map to TRBD1. V lost 5 bases and J lost 0; bases outside the gene matches: 11. Per germline, CDR1 SGHRS and CDR2 YFSETQ. This CDR3 comprises 18 residues. CDR3 DNA sequence: TGCGCCAGCAGACAGACGGACAGGGGGACATTCTCTGGAAACACCATATATTTT. Its protein is CASRQTDRGTFSGNTIYF.

The rearrangement links TRBV9 to TRBJ2-2; the match to TRBD1 covers 9 bases. V trimming: 0 bases; J trimming: 0 bases; junction bases outside the gene matches: 12. Germline V gene data show CDR1 as SGDLS and CDR2 as YYNGEE. The CDR3 spans 20 residues. CDR3 coding DNA: TGTGCCAGCAGCGTAGGATTTAGGACAGGGGTTGCGACGAACACCGGGGAGCTGTTTTTT. It translates to CASSVGFRTGVATNTGELFF.

The genes are TRBV4-2 and TRBJ2-7, with D maybe TRBD2 (6 bases). Deletions cut 0 bases from V and 7 bases from J, with 16 bases between. This CDR3 is 15 amino acids long. In germline, CDR1 is LGHNA, CDR2 YNFKEQ. The CDR3 DNA sequence: TGTGCCAGCAGCCAAGATGGCGGGGTTTCACAGGAGCAGTACTTC. Its translation: CASSQDGGVSQEQYF.

The J gene is TRBJ1-6, the V gene TRBV6-5; D gene unclear. V shed 5 bases and J shed 9 bases, with 11 bases lying between them. Germline lookup yields CDR1 MNHEY and CDR2 SVGAGI. CDR3 length: 13 residues. The CDR3: CASSPPGGSPLHF. CDR3 DNA: TGTGCCAGCAGTCCGCCGGGAGGTTCACCCCTCCACTTT.

A single count supports this clone. The CDR3 here is CASSPPGQGAGYEQYF. CDR3 sequence (DNA): TGCGCCAGCAGCCCCCCGGGACAGGGGGCCGGGTACGAGCAGTACTTC. The V gene is TRBV5-1, the J gene TRBJ2-7; TRBD1 agrees at 12 bases. Germline V CDR1 and CDR2: SGHRS, YFSETQ. The ends lost 4 bases at V and 4 bases at J; junction bases unmatched: 9. This CDR3 has 16 residues.

The CDR3 DNA sequence: TGTGCCAGCACACAAAGGGGGTCGCCGAATGGCTACACCTTC. Translating it yields CASTQRGSPNGYTF. The rearrangement uses TRBV6-5 and TRBJ1-2; perhaps TRBD1 as D (6 bases). This CDR3 has 14 amino acids. The V end was cut by 7 bases, the J end by 6 bases, with 18 bases between. The V gene's germline CDR1 is MNHEY and CDR2 SVGAGI.

V usage is TRBV6-5 and J usage is TRBJ1-1, with a possible D match to TRBD1 (6 bases). Germline assignment: CDR1 MNHEY and CDR2 SVGAGI. This CDR3 has 13 residues. With 6 bases removed from V and 6 bases from J, the gap between germline ends came to 14 bases. In DNA, the CDR3 is TGTGCCAGCAGACGCACAGGGAAAGCTGAAGCTTTCTTT. It yields the protein CASRRTGKAEAFF.

J is TRBJ2-1 and V is TRBV3-1 (or the pseudogene TRBV3-2); D gene uncertain. Trimming removed 2 bases at V and 0 bases at J, with 8 bases between. The length of the CDR3 is 15 residues. Germline V gives CDR1 LGHDT, CDR2 YNNKEL (reference sequence). CDR3 DNA: TGTGCCAGCAGCCAACAGGTAATCTCCTACAATGAGCAGTTCTTC. Encoded protein: CASSQQVISYNEQFF.

J is TRBJ2-7 and V is TRBV10-3; the match to TRBD2 covers 11 bases. V was pared by 8 bases and J by 2 bases, with 5 bases of the junction left unmatched. Germline V lookup: CDR1 ENHRY, CDR2 SYGVKD. This CDR3 has 14 amino acids. The CDR3 DNA sequence: TGTGCCATCCAGGATAGCGGGGGGGCCTACGAGCAGTACTTC. It codes for CAIQDSGGAYEQYF.

V and J are TRBV10-2 and TRBJ1-2; the D is unclear. The CDR3 runs 16 residues. Germline V gene lookup returns CDR1 WSHSY and CDR2 SAAADI. V was shortened by 0 bases and J by 2 bases, with 13 bases between the two germline ends. The CDR3 protein is CASSESGVPLNYGYTF. DNA for the CDR3: TGCGCCAGCAGTGAGTCGGGCGTCCCTCTGAACTATGGCTACACCTTC.

This chain links TRBV15 with TRBJ1-6; possible D gene TRBD1, 5 bases. V lost 2 bases to trimming and J lost 8 bases, with 13 bases between them. Germline V gives CDR1 LNHNV, CDR2 YYDKDF (reference sequence). The CDR3 spans 15 residues. The CDR3 sequence: CATSRSSAGDSPLHF. CDR3 coding DNA: TGTGCCACCAGCAGATCCTCGGCGGGGGATTCACCCCTCCACTTT.